The clone carrying this TCR beta chain was seen a few times. This sample was included in a study of blood T cell repertoires in COVID-19. Study summary: Sites across the United States, Italy and Spain contributed samples from acute and convalescent COVID-19. PBMCs, B-cell-depleted T cells, or T cells provided the cDNA or gDNA that made up the material.

Original methodology: Quantification of nucleated cells was approximated via reference gene primer amplification. Assay: immunoSEQ multiplex PCR; the TCRdb copy retains only in-frame clones and omits some. The V and J calls and clone size were taken over from that table, and D and trimming were inferred from the DNA. The sample lists about 270,000 clones; 80% to 85% were seen once. CDR1 is PRHDT and CDR2 is FYEKMQ in the germline V gene (reference sequence). The CDR3 runs 13 residues. V was pared by 0 bases and J by 2 bases, with 3 bases between. The TCR sequence derives from a woman aged 55-70 years with active or convalescent COVID-19. The J gene is TRBJ2-3, the V gene TRBV13, with D hard to call. Sequenced: peripheral blood. The CDR3 loop reads CASSLGATDTQYF. In DNA form, the CDR3 reads TGTGCCAGCAGCTTAGGGGCCACAGATACGCAGTATTTT. Using reference TRBV13 and TRBJ2-3 for the parts outside the CDR3, the full variable domain is AAGVIQSPRHLIKEKRETATLKCYPIPRHDTVYWYQQGPGQDPQFLISFYEKMQSDKGSIPDRFSAQQFSDYHSELNMSSLELGDSALYFCASSLGATDTQYFGPGTRLTVL.